The rows below give T cell receptor beta chains drawn from one sample of a study of blood T cell repertoires in COVID-19. Clones were sequenced by immunoSEQ multiplex PCR, and TCRdb holds only the in-frame ones, with some missing. In the table there are about 59,000 clones, around 67% of which are singletons. Sequenced material: peripheral blood. These receptors came from a woman aged 70-85 years with acute or convalescent COVID-19. The CDR3 runs from the conserved cysteine through the conserved F or W. The D gene is left open where the match is weak.

>NA|TRBV29-1|TRBJ1-1
CSVDRDYTEAFF
>NA|TRBV27|TRBJ2-7
CASSSRTGFSYEQYF
>NA|TRBV4-1|TRBJ2-7
CASSLEGGDEQYF
>TRBD1|TRBV6-6|TRBJ1-1
CASKDAGGLHTEAFF
>NA|TRBV7-8|TRBJ1-1
CASSPTALNTEAFF
>NA|TRBV6-1|TRBJ1-6
CASSEAQWSSYNSPLHF
>NA|TRBV11-2|TRBJ2-3
CASSLGPTDTQYF
>TRBD1|TRBV3-1/TRBV3-2|TRBJ1-1
CASKYRGSGTEAFF
>TRBD2|TRBV5-1|TRBJ2-3
CASSLPLAGAPTDTQYF
>NA|TRBV19|TRBJ1-1
CASSINRANTEAFF
>NA|TRBV15|TRBJ2-2
CATSRDRKGAGELFF
>NA|TRBV6-6|TRBJ2-7
CASSYSGQSYEQYF
>NA|TRBV5-4|TRBJ1-2
CASSFGQNYGYTF
>NA|TRBV30|TRBJ1-1
CAWSLGAGNTEAFF
>NA|TRBV19|TRBJ1-1
CASSTRLTRSTEAFF
>TRBD2|TRBV7-2|TRBJ2-3
CATIMTSGGLPDTQYF
>TRBD1|TRBV11-2|TRBJ1-1
CASSSGTGFVNTEAFF
>NA|TRBV10-2|TRBJ1-2
CASSEKPGHGYTF
>TRBD1|TRBV7-3|TRBJ2-2
CASSLGPGGGGELFF
>TRBD1|TRBV25-1|TRBJ2-3
CASSFAGGRSTDTQYF
>NA|TRBV4-2|TRBJ1-5
CASSPGEGPPQPQHF
>NA|TRBV3-1/TRBV3-2|TRBJ2-7
CASSSRLFHEQYF
>NA|TRBV5-1|TRBJ1-3
CASSLSDAAPGNTIYF
>NA|TRBV6-6|TRBJ2-1
CATTPGGANEQFF
>NA|TRBV5-4|TRBJ1-2
CASSYGGRQNYGYTF
>NA|TRBV9|TRBJ1-3
CASSGSPGFSGNTIYF
>TRBD2|TRBV12-3/TRBV12-4|TRBJ2-5
CASSQSGGPTYF
>TRBD1|TRBV27|TRBJ2-4
CASSLKVPGGDVAKNIQYF
>TRBD2|TRBV5-1|TRBJ2-5
CASSRGGGETQYF
>TRBD1|TRBV24-1|TRBJ1-2
CATSDSGGWGYTF
>NA|TRBV5-4|TRBJ1-5
CASSPGRNQPQHF
>NA|TRBV12-2|TRBJ1-6
CASRFFPSSYNSPLHF
>NA|TRBV10-3|TRBJ1-2
CAISVSPRAYGYTF
>NA|TRBV7-9|TRBJ2-2
CASSQGAGELFF
>NA|TRBV5-5|TRBJ2-3
CASSLRVRINIVGTDTQYF
>NA|TRBV5-4|TRBJ1-6
CASSPDSHNSPLHF
>NA|TRBV30|TRBJ1-2
CAWSVRAPYGYTF
>NA|TRBV5-8|TRBJ1-4
CASSLGETATNEKLFF
>TRBD1|TRBV7-8|TRBJ1-5
CASSPRTGDQPQHF
>TRBD1|TRBV6-1|TRBJ1-3
CASSGRKGQGAGNTIYF
>TRBD1|TRBV5-6|TRBJ1-2
CASILQGARGYTF